This is a list of T cell receptor beta chains from one sample in a study of T cells in Graves' hyperthyroidism and ophthalmopathy. In TCRdb, the multiplex PCR reads were re-called with MiXCR into one record per CDR3 protein. The table has around 300,000 distinct CDR3 sequences, 13% to 15% seen once. The specimen sequenced was blood. The receptors come from a woman aged 50 to 60 with Graves' hyperthyroidism that later progressed to Graves' ophthalmopathy. CDR3s include the opening cysteine and the closing phenylalanine or tryptophan. The order of the fields is D gene, clone size, J gene, V gene, CDR3 protein, CDR3 DNA. A D gene is named only where the DNA matches it firmly. Clone size is shown for a subset of rows, as once, few, many or a class of expanded clone.

d_call: TRBD2
clone_size: NA
j_call: TRBJ2-1
v_call: TRBV24-1
cdr3_aa: CATSDPGTSVGDEQFF
cdr3_nt: TGTGCCACCAGTGACCCCGGGACTAGCGTGGGAGATGAGCAGTTCTTC

d_call: TRBD2
clone_size: many
j_call: TRBJ2-3
v_call: TRBV6-1
cdr3_aa: CASSSPLAGGADTQYF
cdr3_nt: TGTGCCAGCAGTAGCCCACTAGCGGGAGGGGCAGATACGCAGTATTTT

d_call: TRBD1
clone_size: many
j_call: TRBJ2-7
v_call: TRBV20-1
cdr3_aa: CSVQTGTGDYEQYF
cdr3_nt: TGCAGTGTCCAGACCGGGACAGGAGACTACGAGCAGTACTTC

d_call: NA
clone_size: many
j_call: TRBJ2-7
v_call: TRBV7-2
cdr3_aa: CASSFIIYEQYF
cdr3_nt: TGTGCCAGCAGCTTTATCATTTACGAGCAGTACTTC

d_call: NA
clone_size: many
j_call: TRBJ2-1
v_call: TRBV12-5
cdr3_aa: CASADGSYNEQFF
cdr3_nt: TGTGCTAGTGCGGACGGCTCCTACAATGAGCAGTTCTTC

d_call: TRBD1
clone_size: few
j_call: TRBJ1-1
v_call: TRBV5-4
cdr3_aa: CASSLGATGSQYEAFF
cdr3_nt: TGTGCCAGCAGCTTGGGGGCGACAGGGAGCCAATATGAAGCTTTCTTT

d_call: TRBD1
clone_size: many
j_call: TRBJ2-7
v_call: TRBV25-1
cdr3_aa: CASSASTGTGTYEQYF
cdr3_nt: TGTGCCAGCAGTGCTAGTACCGGGACAGGGACCTACGAGCAGTACTTC

d_call: NA
clone_size: many
j_call: TRBJ2-3
v_call: TRBV11-2
cdr3_aa: CASSARVTNPTDTQYF
cdr3_nt: TGTGCCAGCAGCGCCAGGGTGACGAACCCCACAGATACGCAGTATTTT

d_call: TRBD1
clone_size: NA
j_call: TRBJ2-4
v_call: TRBV2
cdr3_aa: CASRQGAGAKNIQYF
cdr3_nt: TGTGCCAGCAGACAGGGGGCGGGAGCCAAAAACATTCAGTACTTC

d_call: NA
clone_size: NA
j_call: TRBJ1-3
v_call: TRBV29-1
cdr3_aa: CSAGTSSGNTIYF
cdr3_nt: TGCAGCGCTGGGACAAGCTCTGGAAACACCATATATTTT

d_call: NA
clone_size: many
j_call: TRBJ1-1
v_call: TRBV11-2
cdr3_aa: CASSLPGGSEAFF
cdr3_nt: TGTGCCAGCAGCCTGCCGGGGGGCTCTGAAGCTTTCTTT

d_call: NA
clone_size: NA
j_call: TRBJ2-2
v_call: TRBV24-1
cdr3_aa: CATSDFRDTGELLF
cdr3_nt: TGTGCCACCAGTGATTTCAGGGACACCGGGGAGCTGCTTTTT

d_call: NA
clone_size: many
j_call: TRBJ1-1
v_call: TRBV28
cdr3_aa: CASSPPRLNTEAFF
cdr3_nt: TGTGCCAGCAGTCCACCTCGTTTGAACACTGAAGCTTTCTTT

d_call: NA
clone_size: few
j_call: TRBJ1-2
v_call: TRBV19
cdr3_aa: CASSIGTVRGYTF
cdr3_nt: TGTGCCAGTAGTATAGGTACTGTACGTGGCTACACCTTC

d_call: NA
clone_size: NA
j_call: TRBJ2-7
v_call: TRBV20-1
cdr3_aa: CSAPLGGGYEQYF
cdr3_nt: TGCAGTGCCCCGTTGGGGGGAGGCTACGAGCAGTACTTC

d_call: NA
clone_size: NA
j_call: TRBJ2-2
v_call: TRBV24-1
cdr3_aa: CATSDLSIRDGANTGELFF
cdr3_nt: TGTGCCACCAGTGATTTATCGATTAGGGACGGAGCGAACACCGGGGAGCTGTTTTTT

d_call: TRBD2
clone_size: many
j_call: TRBJ2-3
v_call: TRBV2
cdr3_aa: CASSVGLAGGKDTQYF
cdr3_nt: TGTGCCAGCAGTGTTGGACTAGCGGGAGGAAAAGATACGCAGTATTTT

d_call: TRBD1
clone_size: many
j_call: TRBJ2-7
v_call: TRBV2
cdr3_aa: CASNRQGTYEQYF
cdr3_nt: TGTGCCAGCAATCGACAGGGGACCTACGAGCAGTACTTC

d_call: NA
clone_size: many
j_call: TRBJ2-7
v_call: TRBV20-1
cdr3_aa: CSARDPRDWASYEQYF
cdr3_nt: TGCAGTGCTAGAGATCCTCGAGACTGGGCCTCCTACGAGCAGTACTTC

d_call: NA
clone_size: many
j_call: TRBJ1-2
v_call: TRBV20-1
cdr3_aa: CSVLVLAGYGYTF
cdr3_nt: TGCAGTGTCCTCGTTTTGGCCGGCTATGGCTACACCTTC

d_call: NA
clone_size: NA
j_call: TRBJ1-2
v_call: TRBV28
cdr3_aa: CASSLEQGRVGTGYTF
cdr3_nt: TGTGCCAGCAGTTTGGAGCAGGGGCGGGTTGGTACTGGCTACACCTTC

d_call: NA
clone_size: NA
j_call: TRBJ1-6
v_call: TRBV19
cdr3_aa: CASDGRGRGESSPLHF
cdr3_nt: TGTGCCAGTGACGGACGGGGGCGCGGTGAAAGTTCACCCCTCCACTTT

d_call: TRBD1
clone_size: few
j_call: TRBJ1-1
v_call: TRBV19
cdr3_aa: CASSEQGATEAFF
cdr3_nt: TGTGCCAGTAGTGAACAGGGGGCTACTGAAGCTTTCTTT

d_call: NA
clone_size: many
j_call: TRBJ1-4
v_call: TRBV27
cdr3_aa: CASSRGNEKLFF
cdr3_nt: TGTGCCAGCAGTCGCGGTAATGAAAAACTGTTTTTT

d_call: TRBD1
clone_size: few
j_call: TRBJ1-5
v_call: TRBV7-9
cdr3_aa: CASSLSRQGRNQPQHF
cdr3_nt: TGTGCCAGCAGCCTCTCCAGACAGGGACGGAATCAGCCCCAGCATTTT

d_call: NA
clone_size: NA
j_call: TRBJ1-4
v_call: TRBV24-1
cdr3_aa: CATSEGGSNEKLFF
cdr3_nt: TGTGCCACCAGTGAAGGAGGGAGTAATGAAAAACTGTTTTTT

d_call: TRBD2
clone_size: many
j_call: TRBJ2-1
v_call: TRBV28
cdr3_aa: CASSLFSLGLAGNEQFF
cdr3_nt: TGTGCCAGCAGTTTATTTTCGCTAGGGCTAGCGGGCAATGAGCAGTTCTTC

d_call: NA
clone_size: many
j_call: TRBJ2-7
v_call: TRBV5-1
cdr3_aa: CASSTGQISYEQYF
cdr3_nt: TGCGCCAGCAGCACCGGACAGATCTCCTACGAGCAGTACTTC

d_call: NA
clone_size: NA
j_call: TRBJ1-2
v_call: TRBV6-4
cdr3_aa: CASSAGHYYGYTF
cdr3_nt: TGTGCCAGCAGTGCAGGTCACTACTATGGCTACACCTTC

d_call: TRBD2
clone_size: many
j_call: TRBJ2-3
v_call: TRBV28
cdr3_aa: CASSAAGSRTDTQYF
cdr3_nt: TGTGCCAGCAGTGCAGCGGGAAGCCGCACAGATACGCAGTATTTT

d_call: TRBD2
clone_size: NA
j_call: TRBJ2-3
v_call: TRBV12-3/TRBV12-4
cdr3_aa: CASSLGTRGADTQYF
cdr3_nt: TGTGCCAGCAGTTTAGGGACTAGGGGCGCAGATACGCAGTATTTT

d_call: NA
clone_size: many
j_call: TRBJ2-7
v_call: TRBV6-5
cdr3_aa: CASSYLGQAYEQYF
cdr3_nt: TGTGCCAGCAGTTACTTAGGGCAGGCTTACGAGCAGTACTTC

d_call: TRBD2
clone_size: NA
j_call: TRBJ2-2
v_call: TRBV5-4
cdr3_aa: CASSSGTSGRRGELFF
cdr3_nt: TGTGCCAGCAGCAGCGGGACTAGCGGGAGGCGGGGGGAGCTGTTTTTT

d_call: TRBD2
clone_size: few
j_call: TRBJ2-7
v_call: TRBV10-3
cdr3_aa: CAIRASGDSYEQYF
cdr3_nt: TGTGCCATCAGGGCTAGCGGAGATTCCTACGAGCAGTACTTC

d_call: NA
clone_size: many
j_call: TRBJ2-7
v_call: TRBV11-2
cdr3_aa: CASSEKGASYEQYF
cdr3_nt: TGTGCCAGCAGCGAAAAAGGGGCTTCCTACGAGCAGTACTTC

d_call: TRBD2
clone_size: many
j_call: TRBJ2-5
v_call: TRBV2
cdr3_aa: CASSGSGAGSTQYF
cdr3_nt: TGTGCCAGCTCGGGTAGCGGGGCAGGGTCGACCCAGTACTTC

d_call: NA
clone_size: many
j_call: TRBJ2-1
v_call: TRBV30
cdr3_aa: CAWRRDSTNEQFF
cdr3_nt: TGTGCCTGGAGGCGGGACTCCACAAATGAGCAGTTCTTC

d_call: NA
clone_size: many
j_call: TRBJ2-7
v_call: TRBV12-3/TRBV12-4
cdr3_aa: CASSFRENHEQYF
cdr3_nt: TGTGCCAGCAGTTTCCGGGAAAACCACGAGCAGTACTTC

d_call: NA
clone_size: many
j_call: TRBJ2-1
v_call: TRBV20-1
cdr3_aa: CSARDLQGDLNEQFF
cdr3_nt: TGCAGTGCTAGAGATCTTCAGGGAGATTTGAATGAGCAGTTCTTC

d_call: NA
clone_size: many
j_call: TRBJ1-2
v_call: TRBV11-2
cdr3_aa: CASSLGDINYGYTF
cdr3_nt: TGTGCCAGCAGCTTAGGGGACATTAACTATGGCTACACCTTC

d_call: NA
clone_size: few
j_call: TRBJ1-3
v_call: TRBV6-5
cdr3_aa: CASSYGQGLVDTIYF
cdr3_nt: TGTGCCAGCAGTTACGGGCAGGGGTTAGTGGACACCATATATTTT

d_call: TRBD2
clone_size: NA
j_call: TRBJ2-6
v_call: TRBV24-1
cdr3_aa: CATQAGVRSGANVLTF
cdr3_nt: TGTGCCACTCAAGCGGGAGTTCGCTCTGGGGCCAACGTCCTGACTTTC

d_call: NA
clone_size: many
j_call: TRBJ1-2
v_call: TRBV3-1
cdr3_aa: CASSPWTEEHGYTF
cdr3_nt: TGTGCCAGCAGCCCGTGGACCGAGGAGCATGGCTACACCTTC

d_call: NA
clone_size: many
j_call: TRBJ2-1
v_call: TRBV12-3/TRBV12-4
cdr3_aa: CASSLGTAGEQFF
cdr3_nt: TGTGCCAGCAGTTTAGGGACAGCTGGTGAGCAGTTCTTC

d_call: NA
clone_size: many
j_call: TRBJ2-3
v_call: TRBV5-8
cdr3_aa: CASSLEISTDTQYF
cdr3_nt: TGTGCCAGCAGCTTGGAAATCAGCACAGATACGCAGTATTTT

d_call: NA
clone_size: few
j_call: TRBJ1-6
v_call: TRBV20-1
cdr3_aa: CSARAQNLNSPLHF
cdr3_nt: TGCAGTGCTAGAGCTCAAAATCTCAATTCACCCCTCCACTTT